Listed here is a single T cell receptor beta chain. This CDR3 contains 16 residues. The germline V gene encodes CDR1 KGHDR and CDR2 SFDVKD. J gave up 5 bases and V 2 bases, and 7 bases lay outside the gene matches. Sequencing was performed with immunoSEQ multiplex PCR; in TCRdb, only in-frame clones are kept and a portion is missing. This sample carries 350,000 to 400,000 clones, 90% to 95% of them seen once, and the ten largest clones take over 0.7%. The sample comes from a study of blood T cell repertoires in COVID-19. Donors were grouped by their self-reported clinical history. Specimen: PBMCs or T cells enriched from blood (not recorded which). This clonotype was sampled from a woman in her thirties or forties who had been exposed to COVID-19. The V call is TRBV24-1, the J call TRBJ1-5, with TRBD1 identical over 8 bases. The CDR3 reads CATSDSGTGDYQPQHF. CDR3 coding DNA: TGTGCCACCAGTGATTCCGGGACAGGTGACTATCAGCCCCAGCATTTT.